The rows below give T cell receptor beta chains drawn from one sample of a study of cytomegalovirus exposure and HLA in healthy donors. Using immunoSEQ multiplex PCR, the repertoire was profiled, and TCRdb retains in-frame clones only, with some absent. The sample has about 160,000 clones; roughly 80% are singletons. The specimen sequenced was PBMCs. The receptor source for this set is a male donor in good health and CMV-seronegative. CDR3s include the opening cysteine and the closing phenylalanine or tryptophan. A D gene is named only where the DNA matches it firmly. Part of the rows lack a size; the others show once, few, many or a class for expanded clones.

TRBJ1-1 12 TRBV7-2 NA few CASSLGTGEAFF TGTGCCAGCAGCTTAGGCACAGGGGAAGCTTTCTTT
TRBJ1-1 13 TRBV28 TRBD1 few CASSPGQVDEAFF TGTGCCAGCAGTCCTGGACAGGTCGATGAAGCTTTCTTT
TRBJ1-3 16 TRBV9 NA NA CASSVSGLPSGNTIYF TGTGCCAGCAGCGTATCAGGCCTCCCTTCTGGAAACACCATATATTTT
TRBJ2-2 15 TRBV6-1 NA NA CASTPRDSNTGELFF TGTGCCAGCACCCCCCGGGACTCGAACACCGGGGAGCTGTTTTTT
TRBJ2-3 14 TRBV28 NA NA CASSRNQGPDTQYF TGTGCCAGCAGCCGAAACCAGGGCCCAGATACGCAGTATTTT
TRBJ2-7 13 TRBV28 TRBD1 few CASSSTGIYEQYF TGTGCCAGCAGTTCGACAGGGATCTACGAGCAGTACTTC
TRBJ2-5 14 TRBV5-6 TRBD2 NA CASSLRGNQETQYF TGTGCCAGCAGTTTGCGGGGGAACCAAGAGACCCAGTACTTC
TRBJ2-2 14 TRBV5-1 NA NA CASSFTANTGELFF TGCGCCAGCAGCTTTACAGCGAACACCGGGGAGCTGTTTTTT
TRBJ2-2 15 TRBV9 TRBD1 NA CASSWTGGNTGELFF TGTGCCAGCAGCTGGACAGGGGGGAACACCGGGGAGCTGTTTTTT
TRBJ2-7 13 TRBV2 TRBD1 NA CADAGTGVSEQYF TGTGCCGACGCCGGGACAGGGGTCTCCGAGCAGTACTTC
TRBJ2-1 16 TRBV5-6 TRBD2 NA CASSLLTSGEYNEQFF TGTGCCAGCAGCTTGTTGACTAGCGGGGAATACAATGAGCAGTTCTTC
TRBJ1-1 15 TRBV7-8 TRBD1 NA CASSSHRGLDTEAFF TGTGCCAGCAGCTCCCACAGGGGGCTCGACACTGAAGCTTTCTTT
TRBJ2-6 19 TRBV4-3 TRBD1 NA CASSHLPDRGASGANVLTF TGCGCCAGCAGCCACCTCCCCGACAGGGGGGCCTCTGGGGCCAACGTCCTGACTTTC
TRBJ2-1 16 TRBV19 TRBD2 NA CASSAASGGALNEQFF TGTGCCAGTAGTGCCGCTAGCGGGGGGGCCCTAAATGAGCAGTTCTTC
TRBJ2-1 16 TRBV15 TRBD2 NA CATSRDLASGNNEQFF TGTGCCACCAGCAGAGATTTGGCTAGCGGGAACAATGAGCAGTTCTTC
TRBJ2-7 15 TRBV6-1 NA NA CASSALSWTTYEQYF TGTGCCAGCAGTGCACTGTCGTGGACAACCTACGAGCAGTACTTC
TRBJ2-7 13 TRBV23-1 TRBD1 NA CASSRDSSYEQYF TGCGCCAGCAGCCGGGACAGCTCCTACGAGCAGTACTTC